The next 16 T cell receptor beta chains were all read from a single sample in a study of T cells in Graves' hyperthyroidism and ophthalmopathy. TCR beta CDR3 regions were amplified from RNA transcripts. First-round RT-PCR of the TCR CDR3 relied on the HTBI primer set. TCRdb re-called the multiplex PCR reads with MiXCR, one entry per CDR3 protein. The sample shows 620,000 or so distinct CDR3 sequences, roughly 15% of them seen only once. The sequenced sample was blood. Every receptor here comes from a woman in her fifties or sixties with Graves' ophthalmopathy.

The table lists this clonotype with a few counts. CDR3 bases: TGTGCCAGTAGACGCCGGGACTTAATAAACACCGGGGAGCTGTTTTTT. Its protein is CASRRRDLINTGELFF. The rearrangement joins TRBV19 to TRBJ2-2; D possibly corresponds to TRBD2 (6 bases). The CDR3 is 16 amino acids. CDR1 and CDR2 from the germline V gene are LNHDA and SQIVND (reference sequence). V lost 6 bases and J lost 2, with 16 bases in between.

This clonotype was observed a few times. CDR3 nucleotides: TGTGCCAGCAGCCAAGAGACGGGGCGCGAGACCCAGTACTTC. The encoded protein is CASSQETGRETQYF. This chain joins TRBV14 and TRBJ2-5; TRBD1 or TRBD2 may be the D gene (5 bases each). The V gene lost 0 bases and the J gene lost 5 bases, with 10 bases spanning the gap. The CDR3 length is 14 residues. CDR1 SGHDN and CDR2 FVKESK come from the germline V gene.

This clonotype appeared many times. The rearrangement uses TRBV12-3 or TRBV12-4 and TRBJ2-1, with 9 bases matching TRBD2. V lost 5 bases and J lost 7; bases outside the gene matches: 12. This CDR3 comprises 16 residues. CDR3 in DNA: TGTGCCAGCAGTCCTTTCGTAGCGGGAGCCGGAAATGAGCAGTTCTTC. Translation gives CASSPFVAGAGNEQFF.

This clonotype was seen ten or more times. The rearrangement links TRBV3-1 to TRBJ1-1; TRBD1 is a possible D gene (5 bases). CDR1 and CDR2 (germline): LGHDT, YNNKEL (reference sequence). The CDR3 spans 14 residues. Trimming shortened V by 3 bases and J by 2 bases, and 10 bases separated the two germline ends. CDR3: CASSQGLINTEAFF. The CDR3 DNA is TGTGCCAGCAGCCAGGGACTTATTAACACTGAAGCTTTCTTT.

This clonotype came up many times. The rearrangement joins TRBV7-3 to TRBJ2-1; D ambiguous. Germline CDR1 SGHTA, CDR2 FQGTGA. With 5 bases removed from V and 9 bases from J, the gap between germline ends came to 11 bases. This CDR3 is built from 12 residues. The CDR3 DNA reads as TGTGCCAGCAGCGATAATTTTGGTGAGCAGTTCTTC. Translated, it gives CASSDNFGEQFF.

In its sample, this clonotype was seen a few times. The chain uses TRBV19 and TRBJ2-7; 7 nucleotides agree with TRBD1. The CDR3 contains 15 residues. V dropped 5 bases and J dropped 1; count of bases not matched to a gene: 8. In germline, CDR1 is LNHDA, CDR2 SQIVND (reference sequence). CDR3 sequence reads: CASSEAGTASYEQYF. The CDR3 DNA follows: TGTGCCAGTAGTGAAGCTGGGACAGCTTCCTACGAGCAGTACTTC.

This rearrangement joins TRBV7-3 to TRBJ1-2, with a tentative D call TRBD1 (5 bases). This CDR3 spans 14 amino acids. The V and J ends lost 5 bases and 4 bases respectively, with 14 bases between them. CDR1 and CDR2 (germline): SGHTA, FQGTGA. Written as DNA, the CDR3 is TGTGCCAGCAGCCCTCAGGGCGCCCCCTATGGCTACACCTTC. Protein sequence: CASSPQGAPYGYTF.

Notes on this clonotype: It may be a read error: a sequence one base away is much more abundant. V is TRBV28 and J is TRBJ2-4; D is perhaps TRBD2 (5 bases). The CDR3 is 15 amino acids. The germline V gene encodes CDR1 MDHEN and CDR2 SYDVKM. The germline V and J ends were trimmed by 5 bases and 4 bases, with 15 bases remaining between them. Here the CDR3 reads CASSPGGPPKNIQYF. The CDR3 nucleotides are TGTGCCAGCAGTCCTGGCGGGCCCCCGAAAAACATTCAGTACTTC.

This clonotype was seen more than once but under ten times. The genes are TRBV29-1 and TRBJ2-7; 10 bases agree with TRBD2. With 6 bases clipped from V and 1 base from J, the junction kept 9 bases outside the gene matches. Per the germline V gene, CDR1 is SQVTM and CDR2 is ANQGSEA. The CDR3 spans 15 residues. This CDR3 is CSVATLAGVSYEQYF. CDR3 nucleotides: TGCAGCGTCGCCACGCTAGCGGGAGTGTCCTACGAGCAGTACTTC.

This clonotype was seen ten or more times. The chain recombines TRBV30 with TRBJ1-1; 8 positions match TRBD1. The V and J ends lost 5 bases and 1 base, in that order; junction bases with no gene match: 6. This CDR3 has 14 amino acids. Germline values: CDR1 GTSNPN, CDR2 SVGIG (reference sequence). CDR3 sequence: CAWHDGTGNTEAFF. Written as DNA, the CDR3 is TGTGCCTGGCATGACGGGACAGGGAACACTGAAGCTTTCTTT.

The rearrangement links TRBV6-1 to TRBJ2-7, with unresolved D. This CDR3 comprises 14 residues. Germline loops: CDR1 MNHNS, CDR2 SASEGT. Trimming took off 5 bases at V and 2 bases at J, with 13 bases between the two ends. In DNA form, the CDR3 reads TGTGCCAGCAGTCCCCCTTTGAAAACCTACGAGCAGTACTTC. Translated, it gives CASSPPLKTYEQYF.

This clonotype was found many times. This sequence joins TRBV7-2 and TRBJ1-6; D is undetermined. The germline CDR1 and CDR2 sequences are SGHTA and FQGNSA. The CDR3 extends over 13 amino acids. V was pared by 5 bases and J by 10 bases, with 12 bases between. The CDR3 sequence is CASSVVQRSPLHF. The CDR3 DNA is TGTGCCAGCAGCGTAGTGCAAAGGTCACCCCTCCACTTT.

A few counts support this clonotype. The rearrangement joins TRBV18 to TRBJ1-1, with D perhaps matching TRBD1 (5 bases). CDR1 is KGHSH, CDR2 LQKENI, per germline. The CDR3 covers 17 residues. V was clipped by 4 bases and J by 0 bases, with 18 bases between them. CDR3 bases: TGTGCCAGCTCACTAATCCCAGCCTGGGGGTTGAACACTGAAGCTTTCTTT. Protein: CASSLIPAWGLNTEAFF.

There are many counts of this clonotype. This chain joins TRBV7-9 and TRBJ2-1, with D possibly TRBD1 on 6 matching bases. This CDR3 has 13 amino acids. Germline V gene sequence: CDR1 SEHNR, CDR2 FQNEAQ (reference sequence). Deletions cut 6 bases from V and 9 bases from J, with 15 bases between. CDR3 in amino acids: CASSSQGWGEQFF. The CDR3 DNA reads as TGTGCCAGCAGTTCACAGGGTTGGGGTGAGCAGTTCTTC.

This clonotype came up a few times. The chain links TRBV28 to TRBJ1-5, with D tentatively TRBD1 (6 bases). The ends were cut back, 1 base at V and 6 bases at J, with 13 bases in the middle. Germline V CDR1 and CDR2: MDHEN, SYDVKM. This CDR3 comprises 15 residues. CDR3 protein: CASSLSNRAAQPQHF. The CDR3 DNA is TGTGCCAGCAGTTTATCCAACAGGGCTGCTCAGCCCCAGCATTTT.

This clonotype was observed many times. The CDR3 DNA reads as TGTGCCAGCAGAAGCCGGACAGGGGTGCCTGAAGCTTTCTTT. Its translation is CASRSRTGVPEAFF. The V gene is TRBV28, the J gene TRBJ1-1; TRBD1 matches at 9 bases. The germline V gene encodes CDR1 MDHEN and CDR2 SYDVKM. Trimming took 6 bases from V and 6 from J; bases not matched to a gene: 8. The CDR3 consists of 14 residues. The whole variable domain, filled in from reference TRBV28 and TRBJ1-1, reads DVKVTQSSRYLVKRTGEKVFLECVQDMDHENMFWYRQDPGLGLRLIYFSYDVKMKEKGDIPEGYSVSREKKERFSLILESASTNQTSMYLCASRSRTGVPEAFFGQGTRLTVV.